These 12 T cell receptor beta chains share one sample of origin, sequenced in a study of OX40 agonist ivuxolimab in advanced cancers. Repertoires were generated with immunoSEQ multiplex PCR, while TCRdb's copy carries only in-frame clones and drops some. The table lists under 60,000 clones, roughly 88% of them singletons. The sample in question was CD4+ or CD8+ T cells sorted from blood, obtained in a trial of the OX40 agonist ivuxolimab. These receptors came from an adult with an advanced solid tumor such as melanoma, head and neck, liver or kidney cancer.

This rearrangement joins TRBV29-1 to TRBJ2-5; 14 nucleotides agree with TRBD2. The germline V gene has CDR1 SQVTM and CDR2 ANQGSEA. V shed 4 bases and J 1 base; nucleotides not matched to a gene: 5. CDR3 length: 16 residues. The CDR3 protein is CSVAGLAGDIQETQYF. DNA of the CDR3: TGCAGCGTTGCGGGACTAGCGGGAGACATCCAAGAGACCCAGTACTTC.

The chain uses TRBV5-1 and TRBJ1-1; D remains unclear. With 2 bases removed from V and 1 base from J, the gap between germline ends came to 6 bases. In germline, CDR1 is SGHRS, CDR2 YFSETQ. The CDR3 consists of 13 residues. DNA for the CDR3: TGCGCCAGCAGCTTCGGAGAGAACACTGAAGCTTTCTTT. Its protein product is CASSFGENTEAFF.

The chain recombines TRBV7-6 with TRBJ2-5; 13 bases line up with TRBD2. The CDR3 is 18 amino acids. Germline V gene data show CDR1 as SGHVS and CDR2 as FNYEAQ. Unmatched junction bases numbered 10, after V lost 1 base and J lost 5 bases. The CDR3 DNA reads as TGTGCCAGCAGCTTAGGATTTCGGACTAGCGGGAGTGGGGAGACCCAGTACTTC. Translation gives CASSLGFRTSGSGETQYF.

The chain has TRBV4-1 and TRBJ1-1; D not resolved. This CDR3 is 15 amino acids long. V dropped 1 base and J dropped 0 bases, with 9 bases sitting between them. Germline V CDR1 and CDR2: MGHRA, YSYEKL. The CDR3 loop reads CASSQVRPVNTEAFF. The CDR3 nucleotides are TGCGCCAGCAGCCAAGTTAGACCAGTGAACACTGAAGCTTTCTTT.

The J gene is TRBJ2-5, the V gene TRBV12-5, with 8 bases identical to TRBD1. CDR3 length equals 13 residues. Trimming at V came to 8 bases and at J to 5 bases, leaving 7 bases not matched to a gene. Germline V gene sequence: CDR1 LGHNT, CDR2 FRNRAP. The CDR3 DNA sequence: TGTGCTAGTAGGCAGGGGGCCGGGGAGACCCAGTACTTC. Translation gives CASRQGAGETQYF.

The V and J genes are TRBV28 and TRBJ2-7; D is unclear. Germline loops: CDR1 MDHEN, CDR2 SYDVKM. The V end lost 3 bases, the J end lost 0 bases, and 6 bases lay between the germline ends. CDR3 length equals 13 residues. CDR3 protein: CASSFYSSYEQYF. The CDR3 nucleotides read TGTGCCAGCAGTTTCTATAGCTCCTACGAGCAGTACTTC.

The chain joins TRBV2 to TRBJ2-1; TRBD2 matches at 10 bases. The germline V gene has CDR1 SNHLY and CDR2 FYNNEI. With 5 bases clipped from V and 0 bases from J, the junction kept 1 base outside the gene matches. CDR3 size: 15 residues. The CDR3 sequence: CASSWTSGSYNEQFF. CDR3 nucleotide sequence: TGTGCCAGCAGTTGGACTAGCGGCTCCTACAATGAGCAGTTCTTC.

This chain connects TRBV6-1 to TRBJ1-3, with D unresolved. This CDR3 has 16 amino acids. Trimming removed 2 bases at V and 0 bases at J, with 11 bases between. Germline V lookup: CDR1 MNHNS, CDR2 SASEGT. In DNA form, the CDR3 reads TGTGCCAGCAGTGAATACGAACCCGCCTCTGGAAACACCATATATTTT. Translated: CASSEYEPASGNTIYF.

The chain recombines TRBV5-6 with TRBJ2-1; possibly TRBD2 for D (6 bases). Trimming took off 0 bases at V and 4 bases at J, with 8 bases between the two ends. The CDR3 length is 14 residues. Germline V CDR1 and CDR2: SGHDT, YYEEEE. The CDR3 spells CASSLAGVYNEQFF. In DNA, the CDR3 is TGTGCCAGCAGCTTGGCGGGGGTGTACAATGAGCAGTTCTTC. The full variable domain, completed using reference TRBV5-6 and TRBJ2-1, is DAGVTQSPTHLIKTRGQQVTLRCSPKSGHDTVSWYQQALGQGPQFIFQYYEEEERQRGNFPDRFSGHQFPNYSSELNVNALLLGDSALYLCASSLAGVYNEQFFGPGTRLTVL.

The chain joins TRBV7-3 to TRBJ2-1; D is unresolved. The V end lost 5 bases, the J end lost 0 bases, and 5 bases lay between the germline ends. This CDR3 has 13 residues. Germline-derived CDR1 and CDR2 are SGHTA and FQGTGA. CDR3 nucleotides: TGTGCCAGCAGCATAAGCTCCTACAATGAGCAGTTCTTC. Its protein is CASSISSYNEQFF.

V and J are TRBV5-1 and TRBJ2-2; 7 nucleotides match TRBD2. The CDR3 spans 17 residues. Germline V gene sequence: CDR1 SGHRS, CDR2 YFSETQ. V gave up 0 bases and J gave up 2 bases; unmatched junction bases: 7. CDR3 residues: CASSLASSGVNTGELFF. Written as DNA, the CDR3 is TGCGCCAGCAGCTTGGCCTCTAGCGGAGTTAACACCGGGGAGCTGTTTTTT.

CDR3 nucleotide sequence: TGTGCCAGCAGCGTAGGGGCCGGGTACTACAATGAGCAGTTCTTC. This codes for CASSVGAGYYNEQFF. The chain couples TRBV9 to TRBJ2-1; D is ambiguous. The CDR3 is 15 residues long. Trimming removed 0 bases from V and 3 bases from J, with 10 bases in between. Germline V gene sequence: CDR1 SGDLS, CDR2 YYNGEE.